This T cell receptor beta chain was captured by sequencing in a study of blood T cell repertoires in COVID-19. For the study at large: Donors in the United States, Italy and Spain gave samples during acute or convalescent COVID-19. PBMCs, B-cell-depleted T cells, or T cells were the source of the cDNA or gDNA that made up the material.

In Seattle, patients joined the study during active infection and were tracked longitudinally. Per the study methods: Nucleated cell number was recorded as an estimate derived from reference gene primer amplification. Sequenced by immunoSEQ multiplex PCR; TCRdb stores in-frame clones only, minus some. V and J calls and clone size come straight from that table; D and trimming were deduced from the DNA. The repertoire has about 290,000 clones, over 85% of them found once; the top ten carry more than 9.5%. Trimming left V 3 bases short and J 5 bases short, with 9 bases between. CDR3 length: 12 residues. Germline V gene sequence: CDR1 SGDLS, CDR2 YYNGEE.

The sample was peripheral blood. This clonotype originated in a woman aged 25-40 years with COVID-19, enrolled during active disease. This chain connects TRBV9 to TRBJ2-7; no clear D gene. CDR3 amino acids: CASSGDSDEQYF. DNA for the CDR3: TGTGCCAGCAGCGGTGACTCAGACGAGCAGTACTTC.